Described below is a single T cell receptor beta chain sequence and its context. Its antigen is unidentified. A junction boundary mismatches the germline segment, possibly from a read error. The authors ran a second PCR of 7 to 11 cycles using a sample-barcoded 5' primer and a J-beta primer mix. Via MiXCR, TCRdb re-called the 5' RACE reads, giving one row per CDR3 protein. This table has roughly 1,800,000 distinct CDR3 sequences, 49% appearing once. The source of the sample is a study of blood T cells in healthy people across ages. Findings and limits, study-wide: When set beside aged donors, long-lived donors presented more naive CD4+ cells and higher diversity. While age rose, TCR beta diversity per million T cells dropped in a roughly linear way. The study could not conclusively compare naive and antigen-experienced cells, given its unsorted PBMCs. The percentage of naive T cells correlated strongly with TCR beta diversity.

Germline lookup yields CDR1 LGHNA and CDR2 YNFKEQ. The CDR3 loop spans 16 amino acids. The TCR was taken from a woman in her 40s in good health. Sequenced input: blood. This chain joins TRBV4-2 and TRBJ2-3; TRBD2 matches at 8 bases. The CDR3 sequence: CVSSQDQRAGGDTQYF. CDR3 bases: TGTGTCAGCAGCCAAGATCAGCGGGCGGGAGGAGATACGCAGTATTTT.